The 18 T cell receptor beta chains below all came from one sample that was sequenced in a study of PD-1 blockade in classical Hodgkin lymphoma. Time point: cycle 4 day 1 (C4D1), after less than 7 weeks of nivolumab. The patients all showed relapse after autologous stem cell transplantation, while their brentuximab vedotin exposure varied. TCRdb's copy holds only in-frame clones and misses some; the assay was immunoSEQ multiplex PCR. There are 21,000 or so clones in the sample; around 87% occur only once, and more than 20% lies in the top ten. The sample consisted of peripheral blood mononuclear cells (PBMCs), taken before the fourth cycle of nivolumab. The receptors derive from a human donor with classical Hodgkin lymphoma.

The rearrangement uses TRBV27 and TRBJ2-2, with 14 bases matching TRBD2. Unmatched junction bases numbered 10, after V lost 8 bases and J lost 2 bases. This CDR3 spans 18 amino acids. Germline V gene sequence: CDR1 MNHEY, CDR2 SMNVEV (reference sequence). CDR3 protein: CASPPTTSGGANTGELFF. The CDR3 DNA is TGTGCCAGCCCACCCACGACTAGCGGGGGGGCTAACACCGGGGAGCTGTTTTTT.

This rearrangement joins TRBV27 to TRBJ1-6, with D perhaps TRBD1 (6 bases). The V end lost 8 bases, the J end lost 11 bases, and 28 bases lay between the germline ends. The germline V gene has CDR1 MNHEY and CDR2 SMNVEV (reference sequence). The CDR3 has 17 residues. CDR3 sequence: CASAIGIGDKTLAPLHF. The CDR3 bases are TGTGCCAGCGCCATAGGGATTGGGGACAAAACCCTCGCACCCCTCCACTTT.

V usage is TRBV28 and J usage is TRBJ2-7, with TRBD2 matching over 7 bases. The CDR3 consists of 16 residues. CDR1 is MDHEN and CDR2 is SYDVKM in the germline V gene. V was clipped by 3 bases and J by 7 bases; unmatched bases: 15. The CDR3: CASSFILSGEGREQYF. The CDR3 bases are TGTGCCAGCAGTTTTATCCTCAGCGGGGAGGGACGGGAGCAGTACTTC.

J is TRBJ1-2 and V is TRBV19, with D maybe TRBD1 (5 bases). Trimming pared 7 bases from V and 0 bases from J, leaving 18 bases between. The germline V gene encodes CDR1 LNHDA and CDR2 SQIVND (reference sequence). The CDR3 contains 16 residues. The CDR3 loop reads CASTQPGDRANYGYTF. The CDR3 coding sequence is TGTGCCAGTACCCAGCCAGGAGACAGAGCTAACTATGGCTACACCTTC.

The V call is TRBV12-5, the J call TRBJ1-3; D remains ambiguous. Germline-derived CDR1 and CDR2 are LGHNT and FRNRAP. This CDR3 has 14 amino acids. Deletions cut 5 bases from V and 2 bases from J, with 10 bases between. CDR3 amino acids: CASGREDAGNTIYF. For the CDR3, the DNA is TGTGCTAGTGGTCGGGAGGATGCTGGAAACACCATATATTTT.

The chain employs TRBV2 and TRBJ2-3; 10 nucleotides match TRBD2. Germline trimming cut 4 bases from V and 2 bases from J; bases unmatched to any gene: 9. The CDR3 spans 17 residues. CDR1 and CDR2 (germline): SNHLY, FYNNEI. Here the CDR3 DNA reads TGTGCCAGCAGTGGTGCTAGCGGGGGACTTTACACAGATACGCAGTATTTT. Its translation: CASSGASGGLYTDTQYF.

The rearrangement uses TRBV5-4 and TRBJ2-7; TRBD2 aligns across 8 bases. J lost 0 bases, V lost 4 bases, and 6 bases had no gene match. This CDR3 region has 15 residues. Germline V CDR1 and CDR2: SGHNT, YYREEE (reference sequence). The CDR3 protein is CASSPAGAFSYEQYF. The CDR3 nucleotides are TGTGCCAGCAGCCCAGCGGGGGCCTTCTCCTACGAGCAGTACTTC.

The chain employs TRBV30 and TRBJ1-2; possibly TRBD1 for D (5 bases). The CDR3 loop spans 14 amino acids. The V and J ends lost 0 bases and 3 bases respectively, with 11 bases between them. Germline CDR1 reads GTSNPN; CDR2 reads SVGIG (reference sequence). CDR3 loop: CAWSVRRDDYGYTF. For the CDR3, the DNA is TGTGCCTGGAGTGTACGCAGGGATGACTATGGCTACACCTTC.

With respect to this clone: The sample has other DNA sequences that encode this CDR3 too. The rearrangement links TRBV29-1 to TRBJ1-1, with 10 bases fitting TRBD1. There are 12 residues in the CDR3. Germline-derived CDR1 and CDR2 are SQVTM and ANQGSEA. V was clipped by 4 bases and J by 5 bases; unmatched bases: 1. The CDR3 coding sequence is TGCAGCGTTGGGACAGGGGGAACTGAAGCTTTCTTT. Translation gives CSVGTGGTEAFF.

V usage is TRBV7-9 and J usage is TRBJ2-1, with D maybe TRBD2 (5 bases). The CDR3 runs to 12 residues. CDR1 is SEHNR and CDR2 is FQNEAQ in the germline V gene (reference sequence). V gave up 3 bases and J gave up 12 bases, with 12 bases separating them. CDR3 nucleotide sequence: TGTGCCAGCAGCTTCGAGGCGGGTCCGCAGTTCTTC. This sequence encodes CASSFEAGPQFF.

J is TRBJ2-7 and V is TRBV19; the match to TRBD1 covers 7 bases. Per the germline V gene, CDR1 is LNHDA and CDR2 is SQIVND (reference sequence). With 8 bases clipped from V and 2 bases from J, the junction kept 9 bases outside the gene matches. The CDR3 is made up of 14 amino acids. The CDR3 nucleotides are TGTGCCAGTGGCCACCTCGGACAGGCCTACGAGCAGTACTTC. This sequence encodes CASGHLGQAYEQYF.

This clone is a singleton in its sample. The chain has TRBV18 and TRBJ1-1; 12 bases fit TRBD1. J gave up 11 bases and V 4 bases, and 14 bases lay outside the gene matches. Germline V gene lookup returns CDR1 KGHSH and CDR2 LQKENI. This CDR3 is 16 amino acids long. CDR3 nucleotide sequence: TGTGCCAGCTCACTTAAGTTTGGGACAGGGGGCCAACGGGCTTTCTTT. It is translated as CASSLKFGTGGQRAFF.

DNA for the CDR3: TGTGCCAGTAGTAGCGGGAGCGGCCATTGGGAGCAGTACTTC. Its protein is CASSSGSGHWEQYF. This chain links TRBV19 with TRBJ2-7, with 7 bases that match TRBD2. The CDR3 spans 14 residues. CDR1 is LNHDA and CDR2 is SQIVND in the germline V gene (reference sequence). Trimming cost V 4 bases and J 7 bases; bases outside gene matches: 10.

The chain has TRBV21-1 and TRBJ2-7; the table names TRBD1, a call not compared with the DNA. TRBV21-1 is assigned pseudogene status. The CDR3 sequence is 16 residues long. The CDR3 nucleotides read TGTGCCAGCAGCAAAGAATTGGGGACAGGGTACTACGAGCAGTACTTC. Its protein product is CASSKELGTGYYEQYF.

The DNA for the CDR3 is TGTGCCAGCAGTTTGGGAGGGGATAATCAGCCCCAGCATTTT. This sequence encodes CASSLGGDNQPQHF. The V and J genes are TRBV28 and TRBJ1-5; tentatively, D is TRBD1 (5 bases). The germline V and J ends were trimmed by 3 bases and 4 bases, with 10 bases remaining between them. Germline CDR1 MDHEN, CDR2 SYDVKM. The CDR3 spans 14 residues. Combining the CDR3 with reference TRBV28 and TRBJ1-5 gives the whole variable domain DVKVTQSSRYLVKRTGEKVFLECVQDMDHENMFWYRQDPGLGLRLIYFSYDVKMKEKGDIPEGYSVSREKKERFSLILESASTNQTSMYLCASSLGGDNQPQHFGDGTRLSIL.

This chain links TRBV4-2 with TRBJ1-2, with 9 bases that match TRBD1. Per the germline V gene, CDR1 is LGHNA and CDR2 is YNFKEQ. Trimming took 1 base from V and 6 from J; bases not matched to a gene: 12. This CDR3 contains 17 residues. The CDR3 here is CASSQATPTGGEHGYTF. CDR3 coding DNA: TGTGCCAGCAGCCAAGCTACCCCTACAGGGGGCGAGCATGGCTACACCTTC.

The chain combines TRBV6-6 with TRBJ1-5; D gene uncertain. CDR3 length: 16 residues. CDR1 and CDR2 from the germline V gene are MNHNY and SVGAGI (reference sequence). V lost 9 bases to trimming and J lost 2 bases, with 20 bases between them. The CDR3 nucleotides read TGTGCCAGATTTAAAAGTAAGTCCGGAGGCAATCAGCCCCAGCATTTT. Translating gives CARFKSKSGGNQPQHF.

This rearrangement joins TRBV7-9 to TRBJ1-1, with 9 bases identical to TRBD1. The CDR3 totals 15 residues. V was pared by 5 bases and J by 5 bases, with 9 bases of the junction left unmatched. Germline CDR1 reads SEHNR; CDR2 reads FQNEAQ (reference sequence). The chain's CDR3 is CASSGVDRGRTEAFF. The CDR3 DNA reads TGTGCCAGCAGCGGTGTGGACAGGGGAAGGACTGAAGCTTTCTTT.